This T cell receptor (beta chain) emerged from a study of cytomegalovirus exposure and HLA in healthy donors (TCRdb year 2017). General notes on the study: According to an earlier analysis of 587 of the donors, 200 million or so T cells yielded over 100 million unique TCR beta sequences and about 300 Gb of sequence data. Roughly 300 gigabases of sequencing data and roughly 80 million unique TCR sequences made up an early release that covered roughly 670 HLA-typed donors. Of the roughly 400 genotyped donors, over 80% were placed in the genetic ancestry cluster associated with self-reported Caucasian donors. The aim of the study was to test whether cataloging public T cell receptors could identify signatures of past pathogen exposure. The study profiled the T cell repertoires of about 640 subjects by immunosequencing and related them to cytomegalovirus serostatus. Besides the first cohort of roughly 660 subjects, a separate validation cohort made up of about 120 different subjects was used. High-throughput TCR immunosequencing, statistical association of individual TCRs with disease status, and machine learning were combined to predict cytomegalovirus infection status. A later analysis re-examined previously published TCR beta repertoires from 500 to 700 donors and added high-resolution HLA genotyping to investigate patterns of TCR occurrence. Rather than drawing on any new phenotypic data, the later analysis identified candidate immune exposures from TCR beta sequences and the way those sequences occurred across donors. An earlier analysis of approximately 630 of the donors applied high-throughput TCR beta sequencing to assess whether each TCR beta V gene segment acted as functional or pseudogenic. Donor age, sex, ethnicity and CMV serostatus were collected together with the repertoire data. Genome-wide SNP genotypes for about 55% of the 666 donors were used in a later genetic analysis, which treated that subset as a discovery cohort. Every repertoire in the discovery cohort had been generated on one and the same sequencing platform. HLA typing covered class I and class II loci at four-digit resolution. Typing coverage differed by locus: A, B, C, DRB1 and DQB1 were typed in roughly 620-640 donors, DQA1 in 522, DPA1 in over 600, and DPB1 in around 440. Four to six DR-DQ haplotypes were handled as single units for association and clustering, since linkage in the cohort was strong. Among roughly 400 genotyped donors of the cohort, an average of around 240,000 unique TCR beta nucleotide sequences were sequenced per donor, about a sixth of them non-productive.

The cohort was made up of roughly 670 healthy bone marrow donors. At the time of sampling, every cohort member was nominally healthy, though immune exposures that went unrecorded were likely present. The donor was CMV seronegative and belonged to the group of around 350 seronegative cohort members. Each donor provided a peripheral blood sample, and peripheral blood mononuclear cells were used for TCR beta sequencing. The Qiagen DNeasy Blood Extraction Kit was used to extract genomic DNA from the blood cell samples. As concerns this clone: Its antigen remains unidentified. Per-base quality was not reported, and no clone a single base away is much larger than it.

Study-wide conclusions, independent of this receptor: According to a later analysis, most CMV-associated TCR beta chains appeared to be HLA-restricted, and the HLA associations seemed to be driven largely by CMV exposure. A further reported finding was that TCR beta sequences accurately predicted the HLA-A and HLA-B alleles for most subjects in the first cohort. Three of the identified cytomegalovirus-associated TCR beta chains were confirmed in vitro to be specific for cytomegalovirus antigens. A later genetic analysis associated a missense DCLRE1C variant with V-gene and J-gene trimming of TCR beta chains, and an independent cohort replicated the association. In a later analysis, HLA-associated TCR beta chains showed more clonal expansion and lower generation probabilities than non-associated chains that were equally common. In an earlier analysis of 587 of the donors, most TCR beta V segments appeared in productive rearrangements about 87% or about 30% of the time, broadly matching IMGT annotations. The presence/absence analyses assumed that sequencing depth was roughly uniform across donors, and that assumption may not be true. A later analysis reported that several top co-occurrence clusters appeared linked to parvovirus B19, influenza, CMV and Epstein-Barr virus. Most TCR sequences were observed very rarely across donors, whereas some public TCRs were present in many individuals. A later analysis associated about 18,000 TCR beta sequences with specific HLA alleles at a false discovery rate of 0.05. About 17 rarely observed V segments, including chromosome 9 orphons, were excluded from the earlier analysis of almost 600 of the donors because counts were too low. In a later analysis, the rate of TCR association differed among HLA loci, with DRB1 alleles having the most associated TCRs and HLA-C alleles having the fewest. According to a later genetic analysis, donors in an Asian-associated ancestry cluster had fewer N-insertions in productive TCRs than the approximately 630-donor mean. For the cohort, immune exposure information was limited to CMV serostatus. The 87-base-pair reads could not distinguish some IMGT-functional V segments, including TRBV6-2 and TRBV6-3, so those segments were excluded. In both the original and validation cohorts, the classifier was reported to diagnose cytomegalovirus status with high specificity and sensitivity. The study gave a list of some 150 TCR beta chains associated with cytomegalovirus. It was suggested by the authors that the approach could potentially be generalized to other disease states and immunological phenotypes. Linkage disequilibrium might explain the correlated functional status among segregating V segments, but an unknown experimental factor could not be excluded. When HLA alleles, especially DR and DQ, strongly co-occurred, TCR associations were difficult to assign to individual alleles. A cluster of highly shared sequence variants was judged likely to be a technical artifact of the sequencing pipeline. HLA typing was unavailable for some donors at each locus, so association tests used only the typed subset. Only TCR beta chains were sequenced in this cohort, and the absence of alpha or paired-chain data limited detectable features.

Measured from the cysteine to the phenylalanine, the CDR3 is 14 residues long. The kept DNA is CDR3 alone, 42 bases in frame from the first base. V is pruned by 4 bases and J by 2 bases, leaving 5 bases of the junction without a gene match. In the germline V gene, CDR1 corresponds to SGHRS and CDR2 to YFSETQ. The library was prepared using the immunoSEQ multiplex PCR assay. A mixture of 60 forward primers for TCR Vbeta segments and 13 reverse primers for TCR Jbeta segments was used in the multiplex PCR. The CDR3 region of rearranged TCR beta genes was amplified from genomic DNA with a multiplex PCR assay. The amplified TCR beta libraries were sequenced on the Illumina HiSeq System as 87-base-pair reads. The paper's data handling went like this. Across the 700 or so repertoires, a later analysis counted 80 million or so unique TCR beta chains, around 11 million of which were shared by at least two donors. Raw reads were error-corrected and collapsed into unique sequences by a nearest-neighbor algorithm in which closely related sequences were merged to remove PCR and sequencing errors. Alignment of CDR3 sequences to IMGT reference sequences was used to assign V, D and J gene segments. For a sequence to be retained, a match of at least six nucleotides was required to both a V gene segment and a J gene segment. A rearrangement was called productive if the CDR3 had no stop codons and remained in frame with V and J, and every other rearrangement was called non-productive. CDR3 was defined by IMGT convention, running from the second conserved V-encoded cysteine to the conserved J-encoded phenylalanine. Sequences without an unambiguous match to a single V gene segment were excluded from the earlier analysis of several hundred of the donors. In an earlier analysis of several hundred of the donors, V segments were called functional above 56.7% productive rearrangements and were called segregating when the between-donor standard deviation exceeded 5%. A statistical classification framework was built to diagnose cytomegalovirus status from the catalog of TCR beta chain sequences. A later analysis assigned V and J genes by comparing TCR nucleotide sequences with IMGT/GENE-DB human TR gene sequences. The TCRdist pipeline was used in a later analysis to assign CDR3 sequences and most-parsimonious VDJ recombination scenarios. A later analysis defined each TCR beta chain by its CDR3 amino acid sequence plus V-gene family, and excluded reads lacking a unique V-gene family. To address suspected cross-contamination and a sequencing artifact, a later analysis removed a few hundred highly shared, low-generation-probability nucleotide sequences. In a later analysis, a clonal expansion index for each public chain was calculated from normalized within-repertoire ranks of inferred template counts. Generation probabilities in a later analysis came from a VDJ recombination model fitted to out-of-frame rearrangements, and those results were checked against IGoR. Hypergeometric tests were used in a later analysis to score TCR-TCR, TCR-HLA and TCR-CMV co-occurrence, with a repertoire-size bias correction applied to the TCR pairs. In a later analysis, false discovery rates were estimated by permuting HLA or CMV assignments 20 times. A later analysis grouped co-occurring TCRs with DBSCAN, adding TCRdist sequence similarity when clustering within HLA-allele-positive subsets. Repertoires with fewer than 30,000 or more than 120,000 public chains were left out of co-occurrence clustering, as were about 5 repertoires with anomalous nucleotide sharing. This immuneACCESS table, as held by TCRdb, lists in-frame sequences with V and J called but not all clones. Of the missing ones, under half trace to an unresolved V gene in checked studies; the others have no known cause. That table is the source of V, J and clone size, and D and trimming were worked out from the DNA. The sample table records 160,000 or so clones; around four fifths of these occur just once. The ten largest clones capture 0.95% to 1.5% of the sample.

The TCR originated in a woman in her fifties or sixties in good health and CMV-seronegative. Sequencing was done on a sample of PBMCs. The rearranged chain carries TRBV5-1 and TRBJ2-5; 7 bases in between match TRBD2. The DNA is TGCGCCAGCAGCCCCGGGGAGGGTCAAGAGACCCAGTACTTC. This gives the protein CASSPGEGQETQYF. The CDR3 plus the reference TRBV5-1 and TRBJ2-5 genes for the other parts give the full variable domain: KAGVTQTPRYLIKTRGQQVTLSCSPISGHRSVSWYQQTPGQGLQFLFEYFSETQRNKGNFPGRFSGRQFSNSRSEMNVSTLELGDSALYLCASSPGEGQETQYFGPGTRLLVL.